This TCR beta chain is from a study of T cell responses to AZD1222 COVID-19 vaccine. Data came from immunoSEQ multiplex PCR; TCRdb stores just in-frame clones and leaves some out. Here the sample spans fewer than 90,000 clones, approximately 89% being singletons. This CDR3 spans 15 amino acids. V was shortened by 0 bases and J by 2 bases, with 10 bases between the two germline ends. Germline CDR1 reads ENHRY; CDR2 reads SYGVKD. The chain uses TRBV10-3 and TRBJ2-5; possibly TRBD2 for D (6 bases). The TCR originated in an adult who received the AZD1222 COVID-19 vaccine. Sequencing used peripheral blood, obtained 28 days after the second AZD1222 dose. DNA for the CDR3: TGTGCCATCAGTGAGTCGGGGGGACCACAAGAGACCCAGTACTTC. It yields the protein CAISESGGPQETQYF.